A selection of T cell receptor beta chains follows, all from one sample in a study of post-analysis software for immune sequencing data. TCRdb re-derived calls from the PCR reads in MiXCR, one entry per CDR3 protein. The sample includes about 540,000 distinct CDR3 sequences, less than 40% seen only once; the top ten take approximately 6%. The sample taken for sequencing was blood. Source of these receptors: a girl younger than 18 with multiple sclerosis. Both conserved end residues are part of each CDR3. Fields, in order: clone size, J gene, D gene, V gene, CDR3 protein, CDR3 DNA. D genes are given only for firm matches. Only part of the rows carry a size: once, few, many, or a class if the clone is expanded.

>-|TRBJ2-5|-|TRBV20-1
CSARANQLGEQYF
TGCAGTGCTAGGGCAAACCAACTGGGAGAGCAGTACTTC
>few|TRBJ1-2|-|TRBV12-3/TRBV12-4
CASSLPTNYGYTF
TGTGCCAGCAGTTTACCTACTAACTATGGCTACACCTTC
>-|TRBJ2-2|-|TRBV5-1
CASSLGRGNLANTGELFF
TGCGCCAGCAGCTTAGGGCGGGGAAACCTCGCGAACACCGGGGAGCTGTTTTTT
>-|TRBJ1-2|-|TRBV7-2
CASSLALGSGGYTF
TGTGCCAGCAGCTTGGCGTTGGGGAGCGGTGGCTACACCTTC
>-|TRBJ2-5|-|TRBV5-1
CASSSSGVGETQYF
TGCGCCAGCTCTTCCTCGGGGGTCGGGGAGACCCAGTACTTC
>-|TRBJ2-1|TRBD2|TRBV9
CASSARGGQEFF
TGTGCCAGCAGCGCTCGGGGGGGCCAAGAGTTCTTC
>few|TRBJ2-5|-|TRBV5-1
CASSSGPGAETQYF
TGCGCCAGCAGCTCGGGCCCCGGGGCCGAGACCCAGTACTTC
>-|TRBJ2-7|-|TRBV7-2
CASSLVGSNSYEQYF
TGTGCCAGCAGCTTAGTGGGCTCCAACTCCTACGAGCAGTACTTC
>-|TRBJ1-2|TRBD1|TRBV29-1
CSVGCPETDREYGYTF
TGCAGCGTTGGTTGCCCTGAGACTGACAGGGAGTATGGCTACACCTTC
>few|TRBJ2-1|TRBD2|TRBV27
CASKRGSSYNEQFF
TGTGCCAGCAAACGCGGGAGCTCCTACAATGAGCAGTTCTTC
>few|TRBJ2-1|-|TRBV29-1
CSVVEWANEQFF
TGCAGCGTTGTAGAGTGGGCCAATGAGCAGTTCTTC
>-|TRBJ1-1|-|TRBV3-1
CASSQRGGGTEAFF
TGTGCCAGCAGTCAGCGAGGGGGGGGGACTGAAGCTTTCTTT
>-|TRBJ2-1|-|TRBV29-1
CSVVGLHATYNEQFF
TGCAGCGTTGTTGGGCTACACGCTACCTACAATGAGCAGTTCTTC
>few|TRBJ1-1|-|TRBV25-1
CASSVKGATTNTEAFF
TGTGCCAGCAGTGTGAAGGGCGCTACCACGAACACTGAAGCTTTCTTT
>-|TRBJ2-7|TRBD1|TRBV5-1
CASSLTPTGPSPYEQYF
TGCGCCAGCAGCTTGACGCCGACAGGGCCGTCACCCTACGAGCAGTACTTC
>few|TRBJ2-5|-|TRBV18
CASSPRLTRTETQETQYF
TGTGCCAGCTCACCACGTCTGACTCGGACAGAAACCCAAGAGACCCAGTACTTC
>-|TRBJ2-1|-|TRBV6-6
CASSLTGGPSSYNEQFF
TGTGCCAGCAGTCTCACCGGGGGCCCTAGCTCCTACAATGAGCAGTTCTTC
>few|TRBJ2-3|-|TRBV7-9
CASSPGGAADTQYF
TGTGCCAGCAGCCCCGGGGGAGCTGCGGATACGCAGTATTTT
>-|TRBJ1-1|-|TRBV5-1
CASSLGPSRNTEAFF
TGCGCCAGCAGCTTGGGTCCCAGCCGAAACACTGAAGCTTTCTTT
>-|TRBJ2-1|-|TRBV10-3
CAIRDTFNEQFF
TGTGCCATCAGGGACACCTTCAATGAGCAGTTCTTC
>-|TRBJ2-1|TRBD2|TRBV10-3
CAIIREGYNEQFF
TGTGCCATCATAAGGGAGGGTTACAATGAGCAGTTCTTC
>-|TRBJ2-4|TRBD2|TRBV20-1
CSAAPGLAAWGGQYF
TGCAGTGCTGCTCCAGGACTAGCCGCATGGGGGGGGCAGTACTTC
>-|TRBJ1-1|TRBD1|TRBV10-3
CAIKSPAATGGRGNTEAFF
TGTGCCATCAAATCACCGGCGGCGACAGGGGGCCGGGGGAACACTGAAGCTTTCTTT
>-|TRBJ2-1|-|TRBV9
CASSVAGRDHEQFF
TGTGCCAGCAGCGTAGCTGGCAGGGACCATGAGCAGTTCTTC
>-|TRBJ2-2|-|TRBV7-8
CASSLDSETAKNTGELFF
TGTGCCAGCAGCTTAGATTCAGAGACAGCGAAGAACACCGGGGAGCTGTTTTTT
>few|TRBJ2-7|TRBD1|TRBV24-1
CATSDFKGQTYEQYF
TGTGCCACCAGTGATTTCAAGGGACAGACCTACGAGCAGTACTTC
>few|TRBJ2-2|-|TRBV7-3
CASRQGILNGELFF
TGTGCCAGCAGACAGGGTATTTTGAACGGGGAGCTGTTTTTT
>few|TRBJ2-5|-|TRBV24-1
CATSAAGLETQYF
TGTGCCACCAGTGCGGCAGGGCTGGAGACCCAGTACTTC
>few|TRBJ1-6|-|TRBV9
CASSVGGGHNSPLHF
TGTGCCAGCAGCGTAGGGGGCGGTCATAATTCACCCCTCCACTTT
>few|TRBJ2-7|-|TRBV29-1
CSVFPAGQTVTYEQYF
TGCAGCGTGTTCCCCGCCGGACAGACAGTAACCTACGAGCAGTACTTC